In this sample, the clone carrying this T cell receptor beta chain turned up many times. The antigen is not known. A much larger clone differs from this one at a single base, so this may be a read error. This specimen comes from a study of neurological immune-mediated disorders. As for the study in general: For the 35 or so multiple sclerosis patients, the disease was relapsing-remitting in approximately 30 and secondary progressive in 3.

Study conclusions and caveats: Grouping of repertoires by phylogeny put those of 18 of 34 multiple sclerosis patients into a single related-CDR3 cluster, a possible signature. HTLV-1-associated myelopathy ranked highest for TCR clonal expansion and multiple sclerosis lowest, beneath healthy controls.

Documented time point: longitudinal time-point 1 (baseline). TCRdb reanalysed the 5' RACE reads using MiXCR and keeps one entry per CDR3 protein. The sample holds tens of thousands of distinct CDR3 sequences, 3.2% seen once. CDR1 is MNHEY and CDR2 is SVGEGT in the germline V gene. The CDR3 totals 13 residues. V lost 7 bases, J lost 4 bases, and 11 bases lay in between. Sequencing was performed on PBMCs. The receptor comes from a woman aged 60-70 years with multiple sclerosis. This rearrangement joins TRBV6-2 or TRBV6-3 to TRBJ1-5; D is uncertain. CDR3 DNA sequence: TGTGCCAGCATGGTGAAGGGAAATCAGCCCCAGCATTTT. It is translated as CASMVKGNQPQHF.